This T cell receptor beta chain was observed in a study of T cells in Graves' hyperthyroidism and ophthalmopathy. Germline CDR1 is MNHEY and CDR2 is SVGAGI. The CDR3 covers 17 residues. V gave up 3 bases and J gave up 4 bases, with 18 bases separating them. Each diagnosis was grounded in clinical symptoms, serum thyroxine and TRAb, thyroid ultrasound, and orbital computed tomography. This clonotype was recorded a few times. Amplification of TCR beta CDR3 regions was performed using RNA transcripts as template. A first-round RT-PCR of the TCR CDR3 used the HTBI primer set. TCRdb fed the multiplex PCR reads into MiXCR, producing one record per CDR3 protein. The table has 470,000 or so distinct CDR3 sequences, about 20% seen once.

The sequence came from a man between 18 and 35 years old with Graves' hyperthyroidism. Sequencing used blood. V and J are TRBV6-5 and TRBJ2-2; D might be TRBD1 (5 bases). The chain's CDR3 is CASSYHPQALTTGELFF. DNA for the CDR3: TGTGCCAGCAGTTATCATCCACAGGCGCTTACCACCGGGGAGCTGTTTTTT.